The present T cell receptor beta chain was sequenced within a study of blood T cell repertoires in COVID-19. For the study at large: The origin of the acute and convalescent COVID-19 samples was the United States, Italy and Spain. T cells, B-cell-depleted T cells, or PBMCs provided the cDNA or gDNA that served as material.

Original handling: Amplifying reference gene primers gave estimates of nucleated cell counts. Profiling relied on immunoSEQ multiplex PCR, and the TCRdb table lists in-frame clones only, not all of them. V and J calls and clone size follow that table, whereas D and trimming were derived from the DNA. The sample holds about 120,000 clones; around 80% are singletons and the top ten take 5% to 8%. CDR3 length: 15 residues. The germline V gene encodes CDR1 SGHTA and CDR2 FQGNSA. V shed 5 bases and J shed 0 bases, with 12 bases lying between them. This chain joins TRBV7-2 and TRBJ2-3; D may be TRBD2 (5 bases). The sequenced material came from peripheral blood. The TCR originated in a man aged 70-80 years with acute or convalescent COVID-19. The CDR3: CASSVQTGSTDTQYF. The CDR3, as DNA: TGTGCCAGCAGCGTCCAGACGGGAAGCACAGATACGCAGTATTTT.